Here is one T cell receptor beta chain with its context. This CDR3 has 14 amino acids. Trimming removed 3 bases at V and 5 bases at J, with 14 bases between. Germline lookup yields CDR1 MDHEN and CDR2 SYDVKM. The data were obtained in a study of blood T cell repertoires in COVID-19. The method was immunoSEQ multiplex PCR; TCRdb's version includes in-frame clones alone and lacks a portion of them. The sample contains about 64,000 clones, more than 75% of which appear only once. The receptor was isolated from a man in his fifties or sixties with active COVID-19. The material sequenced was peripheral blood. The rearrangement uses TRBV28 and TRBJ2-7; D may be TRBD2 (5 bases). CDR3: CASSLGSEEHEQYF. In nucleotides, the CDR3 is TGTGCCAGCAGTTTGGGGTCGGAGGAGCACGAGCAGTACTTC. Looking up the rest from reference TRBV28 and TRBJ2-7 gives the full variable domain: DVKVTQSSRYLVKRTGEKVFLECVQDMDHENMFWYRQDPGLGLRLIYFSYDVKMKEKGDIPEGYSVSREKKERFSLILESASTNQTSMYLCASSLGSEEHEQYFGPGTRLTVT.